The TCR beta chain described here comes from a study of cytomegalovirus exposure and HLA in healthy donors. Notes on the study in general: The classifier reportedly diagnosed cytomegalovirus status with high specificity and sensitivity.

As regards this clone: Its antigen is undetermined.

This PCR relied on a set of 60 Vbeta primers and 13 Jbeta primers. The method was immunoSEQ multiplex PCR; TCRdb's version includes in-frame clones alone and lacks a portion of them. The sample holds some 110,000 clones; about 80% are singletons and the top ten take roughly 6%. The CDR3 extends over 17 amino acids. Germline V gene sequence: CDR1 LNHDA, CDR2 SQIVND (reference sequence). J lost 6 bases, V lost 4 bases, and 13 bases had no gene match. This sequence joins TRBV19 and TRBJ1-5, with TRBD1 identical over 9 bases. This receptor was taken from a man in his 60s in good health and CMV-seropositive. Sequenced: PBMCs. In DNA, the CDR3 is TGTGCCAGTAGTAGCTCCGGGACAGGGTTGTTGGGTCAGCCCCAGCATTTT. Translated: CASSSSGTGLLGQPQHF.